Below, one T cell receptor (beta chain) is given with its context. This sample was taken from a study of cytomegalovirus exposure and HLA in healthy donors. The germline V gene encodes CDR1 SEHNR and CDR2 FQNEAQ (reference sequence). V dropped 3 bases and J dropped 1 base, with 12 bases sitting between them. The CDR3 has 15 amino acids. Method: immunoSEQ multiplex PCR; TCRdb's copy keeps in-frame clones and lacks some. The profile covers 150,000 to 200,000 clones, with about nine tenths appearing a single time and less than 3.5% taken by the ten largest. Input material: PBMCs. V is TRBV7-9 and J is TRBJ1-1, with D hard to call. The TCR originated in a man between 18 and 29 years old in good health and CMV-seropositive. As DNA, the CDR3 is TGTGCCAGCAGCTTGGGCGGACTGAAGAACACTGAAGCTTTCTTT. This encodes CASSLGGLKNTEAFF.